The clone carrying this T cell receptor beta chain was detected only a few times. The sample originates from a study of T-cell reconstitution after alpha-beta-depleted transplantation in children. The TCRbeta library incorporated unique molecular identifiers. TCRdb passed the PCR reads through MiXCR, listing each CDR3 protein once. The data contain 440,000 or so distinct CDR3 sequences, around 46% of them singletons. Germline loops: CDR1 SGHRS, CDR2 YFSETQ. The V and J ends lost 5 bases and 10 bases respectively, with 22 bases between them. The length of the CDR3 is 15 residues. Sequenced here: PBMCs, sampled before TCRalphabeta/CD19-depleted stem cell transplant. V usage is TRBV5-1 and J usage is TRBJ2-1, with D unresolved. The origin of this receptor is a girl aged 2 to 9 with aplastic anemia, due to receive a stem cell transplant. The chain's CDR3 is CASRSGPKNLGEQFF. In DNA form, the CDR3 reads TGCGCCAGCAGGTCCGGGCCTAAAAATCTTGGGGAGCAGTTCTTC.